This T cell receptor (beta chain) was sequenced in a study of vaccination and CD4 T cells after COVID-19. Overall study context: Two doses of either BNT162b2 or mRNA-1273 vaccine went to participants. Median time from second vaccine dose to sampling was approximately 69 days (14 to 241).

The CDR3 spans 14 residues. V was shortened by 1 base and J by 4 bases, with 10 bases between the two germline ends. Germline CDR1 and CDR2: SGHTA and FQGNSA. With the Oncomine TCR Beta short-read assay, DNA from cultured CD4+ T cells was sequenced. The template was genomic DNA from cultured CD4+ T cells. TCRdb called the PCR reads again in MiXCR, with one record for every CDR3 protein. The sample gives fewer than 7,500 distinct CDR3 sequences, more than 65% of which show up once; 36% is in the top ten. On this clonotype itself: The antigen is unknown.

As for treatment: approximately 10-day PBMC culture with coronavirus spike peptide pools or control peptides (ViraFEST assay). An unexposed donor provided the CD4+ T cells, which were collected before the COVID-19 pandemic (2011-2018). The authors cultured about 2.2 million PBMCs per well with 8.5 to 10 IU/ml IL-2 and 10 ug/ml peptide pools. This chain joins TRBV7-2 and TRBJ1-1; D remains ambiguous. This clonotype was obtained from a human donor in good health. The sample taken for sequencing was CD4+ T cells from blood, cultured in vitro. CDR3 in amino acids: CASSLDMVSTEAFF. CDR3 DNA: TGTGCCAGCAGCTTAGATATGGTATCCACTGAAGCTTTCTTT. Supplemented by reference TRBV7-2 and TRBJ1-1, the full variable domain reads GAGVSQSPSNKVTEKGKDVELRCDPISGHTALYWYRQSLGQGLEFLIYFQGNSAPDKSGLPSDRFSAERTGGSVSTLTIQRTQQEDSAVYLCASSLDMVSTEAFFGQGTRLTVV.